This T cell receptor beta chain was identified in a study of early T cells in non-severe SARS-CoV-2 infection. Across the whole study: Bulk RNA taken from unsorted whole blood was sequenced, leaving chains unpaired. Findings and caveats of the study: The study's VDJdb matching favored anti-spike CD8 responses and missed private and CD4 specificities.

This clonotype was observed a handful of times. Its antigen is unknown. The library protocol tagged individual cDNA molecules with unique molecular identifiers. MiXCR, run by TCRdb on the 5' RACE reads, gives a single entry per CDR3 protein. The sample includes tens of thousands of distinct CDR3 sequences, about 4% of them seen just once. The CDR3 is 16 residues long. CDR1 SEHNR and CDR2 FQNEAQ come from the germline V gene (reference sequence). J lost 5 bases, V lost 5 bases, and 7 bases had no gene match. The receptor's source is an adult who was a healthcare worker with PCR-confirmed SARS-CoV-2 infection or an uninfected control (not recorded which). The source material was whole blood. The chain has TRBV7-9 and TRBJ2-3; 13 nucleotides match TRBD2. The CDR3 coding sequence is TGTGCCAGCAGCCTCGGACTAGCGGGAGTGAAAGATACGCAGTATTTT. This sequence encodes CASSLGLAGVKDTQYF.